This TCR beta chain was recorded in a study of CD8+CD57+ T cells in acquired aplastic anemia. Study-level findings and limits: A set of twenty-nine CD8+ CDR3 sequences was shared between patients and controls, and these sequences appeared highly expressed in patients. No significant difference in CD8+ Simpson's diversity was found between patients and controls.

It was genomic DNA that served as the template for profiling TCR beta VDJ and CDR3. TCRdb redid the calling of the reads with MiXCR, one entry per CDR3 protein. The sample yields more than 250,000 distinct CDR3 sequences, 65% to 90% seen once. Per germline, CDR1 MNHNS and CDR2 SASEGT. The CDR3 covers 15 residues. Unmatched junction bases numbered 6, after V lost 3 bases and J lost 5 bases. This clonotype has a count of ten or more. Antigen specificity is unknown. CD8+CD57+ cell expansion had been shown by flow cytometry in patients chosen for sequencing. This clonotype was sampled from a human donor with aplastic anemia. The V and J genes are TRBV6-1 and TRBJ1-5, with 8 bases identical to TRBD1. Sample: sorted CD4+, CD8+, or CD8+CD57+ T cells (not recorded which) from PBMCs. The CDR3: CASSEMTGDHQPQHF. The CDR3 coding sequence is TGTGCCAGCAGTGAGATGACAGGGGATCATCAGCCCCAGCATTTT.